The 12 T cell receptor beta chains listed next were all sequenced from one sample in a study of cytomegalovirus exposure and HLA in healthy donors. With 60 Vbeta and 13 Jbeta primers, the PCR was carried out. The method was immunoSEQ multiplex PCR; TCRdb's version includes in-frame clones alone and lacks a portion of them. The sample holds 100,000 to 150,000 clones, roughly 88% seen once. Material for sequencing was PBMCs. These receptors were taken from a middle-aged man in good health and CMV-seronegative.

The V call is TRBV29-1, the J call TRBJ2-5, with D uncertain. The DNA end lines up better with TRBJ2-7; the J call may be wrong. CDR1 and CDR2 from the germline V gene are SQVTM and ANQGSEA. CDR3 length: 13 residues. The CDR3 DNA is TGCAGCGTTGAGGAATTGGGCGCCTACGAGCAGTACTTC. Translated, it gives CSVEELGAYEQYF.

This clone has only a few counts. V is TRBV6-6 and J is TRBJ2-3, with 9 nucleotides matching TRBD1. V lost 7 bases to trimming and J lost 2 bases; unmatched junction nucleotides: 4. This CDR3 is 14 amino acids long. The germline CDR1 and CDR2 sequences are MNHNY and SVGAGI (reference sequence). The CDR3 reads CASMRDRVTDTQYF. Written as DNA, the CDR3 is TGTGCCAGCATGAGGGACAGGGTCACAGATACGCAGTATTTT.

The chain employs TRBV19 and TRBJ1-5; tentative D call: TRBD1 (5 bases). The CDR3 runs 14 residues. V was cut by 4 bases and J by 2 bases, with 9 bases left in between. Germline V CDR1 and CDR2: LNHDA, SQIVND (reference sequence). The CDR3 DNA sequence: TGTGCCAGTAGTAGCAGGGTAGGCAATCAGCCCCAGCATTTT. It yields the protein CASSSRVGNQPQHF.

V gene TRBV6-1 combines with J gene TRBJ1-2; D gene uncertain. Looked up from germline, CDR1 is MNHNS and CDR2 is SASEGT. The CDR3 is 15 amino acids. Between the trimmed V and J ends, which lost 3 bases and 4 bases, there was a span of 15 bases. The CDR3 region has the DNA TGTGCCAGCAGTGAGGACTCCCATTCGATCTATGGCTACACCTTC. Translation: CASSEDSHSIYGYTF.

This rearrangement joins TRBV4-1 to TRBJ2-4; D is possibly TRBD2 (6 bases). The CDR3 is made up of 20 amino acids. V was pared by 3 bases and J by 0 bases, with 24 bases between. Germline V CDR1 and CDR2: MGHRA, YSYEKL. The CDR3 DNA is TGCGCCAGCAGCCAGGAGGCCGGGGGTAGCGGAATCCTAGCCAAAAACATTCAGTACTTC. Protein: CASSQEAGGSGILAKNIQYF.

The CDR3 region is CASSLVGRGPTPLHF. In DNA form, the CDR3 reads TGTGCCAGCAGTTTAGTGGGCAGGGGCCCGACACCCCTCCACTTT. V and J are TRBV27 and TRBJ1-6; possibly TRBD1 for D (6 bases). Trimming took off 2 bases at V and 11 bases at J, with 16 bases between the two ends. CDR3 size: 15 residues. Germline V gene data show CDR1 as MNHEY and CDR2 as SMNVEV (reference sequence).

The V and J genes are TRBV11-2 and TRBJ2-3; 10 nucleotides agree with TRBD2. Germline V gene lookup returns CDR1 SGHAT and CDR2 FQNNGV. The CDR3 has 15 amino acids. V shed 3 bases, J shed 3 bases, and the junction held 3 bases outside the gene matches. CDR3 bases: TGTGCCAGCAGCTTTACTAGCGGGGTTACAGATACGCAGTATTTT. Encoded protein: CASSFTSGVTDTQYF.

This clone was seen a single time. J is TRBJ1-1 and V is TRBV4-1, with 11 bases lining up with TRBD1. This CDR3 has 16 residues. J gave up 3 bases and V 4 bases, and 7 bases lay outside the gene matches. Germline V CDR1 and CDR2: MGHRA, YSYEKL. The CDR3, as DNA: TGCGCCAGCAGCCGGACAGGGGGCAAGTCGGACACTGAAGCTTTCTTT. Translated: CASSRTGGKSDTEAFF.

This rearrangement joins TRBV19 to TRBJ2-2, with TRBD1 matching over 9 bases. Losses at the gene ends were 6 bases for V and 6 bases for J; bases not matched to a gene: 5. The V gene's germline CDR1 is LNHDA and CDR2 SQIVND (reference sequence). The CDR3 totals 14 residues. In nucleotides, the CDR3 is TGTGCCAGTAGAAGGACAGGGGAGTCCGGGGAGCTGTTTTTT. This codes for CASRRTGESGELFF. The full variable domain, completed using reference TRBV19 and TRBJ2-2, is DGGITQSPKYLFRKEGQNVTLSCEQNLNHDAMYWYRQDPGQGLRLIYYSQIVNDFQKGDIAEGYSVSREKKESFPLTVTSAQKNPTAFYLCASRRTGESGELFFGEGSRLTVL.

The chain uses TRBV18 and TRBJ1-2, with TRBD1 matching over 9 bases. CDR1 is KGHSH and CDR2 is LQKENI in the germline V gene. CDR3 length equals 14 residues. Losses at the gene ends were 3 bases for V and 5 bases for J; bases not matched to a gene: 4. CDR3: CASSPRTGDYGYTF. The CDR3 DNA follows: TGTGCCAGCTCACCGCGGACAGGGGATTATGGCTACACCTTC.

The CDR3 spells CASSLGAGTDTQYF. The CDR3 nucleotides read TGCGCCAGCAGCTTGGGGGCAGGAACAGATACGCAGTATTTT. The chain employs TRBV5-1 and TRBJ2-3; D unresolved. V lost 0 bases and J lost 3, with 8 bases in between. The CDR3 covers 14 residues. In germline, CDR1 is SGHRS, CDR2 YFSETQ.

The rearrangement uses TRBV5-1 and TRBJ2-1; D gene unclear. The CDR3 is 14 residues long. The V gene's germline CDR1 is SGHRS and CDR2 YFSETQ. Trimming removed 0 bases from V and 5 bases from J, with 9 bases in between. CDR3: CASSLGSSHNEQFF. Here the CDR3 DNA reads TGCGCCAGCAGCTTGGGTAGTAGTCACAATGAGCAGTTCTTC. The full variable domain, with the rest looked up from reference TRBV5-1 and TRBJ2-1, is KAGVTQTPRYLIKTRGQQVTLSCSPISGHRSVSWYQQTPGQGLQFLFEYFSETQRNKGNFPGRFSGRQFSNSRSEMNVSTLELGDSALYLCASSLGSSHNEQFFGPGTRLTVL.